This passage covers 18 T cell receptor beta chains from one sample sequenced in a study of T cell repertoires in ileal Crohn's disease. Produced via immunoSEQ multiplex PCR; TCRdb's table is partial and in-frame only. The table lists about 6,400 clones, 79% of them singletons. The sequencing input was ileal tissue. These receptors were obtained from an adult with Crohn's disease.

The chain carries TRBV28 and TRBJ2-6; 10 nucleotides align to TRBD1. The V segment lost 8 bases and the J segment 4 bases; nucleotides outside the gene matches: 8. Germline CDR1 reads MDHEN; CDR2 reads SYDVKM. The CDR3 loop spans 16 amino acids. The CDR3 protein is CASRTGGLVGANVLTF. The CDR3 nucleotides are TGTGCCAGCCGGACAGGGGGTTTGGTGGGGGCCAACGTCCTGACTTTC. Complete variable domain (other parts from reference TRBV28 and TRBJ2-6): DVKVTQSSRYLVKRTGEKVFLECVQDMDHENMFWYRQDPGLGLRLIYFSYDVKMKEKGDIPEGYSVSREKKERFSLILESASTNQTSMYLCASRTGGLVGANVLTFGAGSRLTVL.

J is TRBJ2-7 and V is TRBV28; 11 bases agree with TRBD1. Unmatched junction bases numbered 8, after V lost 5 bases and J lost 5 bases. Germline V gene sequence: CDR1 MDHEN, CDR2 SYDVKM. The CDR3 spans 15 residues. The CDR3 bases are TGTGCCAGCAGTCCACCCGGGACAGGGGGTAACGAGCAGTACTTC. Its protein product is CASSPPGTGGNEQYF.

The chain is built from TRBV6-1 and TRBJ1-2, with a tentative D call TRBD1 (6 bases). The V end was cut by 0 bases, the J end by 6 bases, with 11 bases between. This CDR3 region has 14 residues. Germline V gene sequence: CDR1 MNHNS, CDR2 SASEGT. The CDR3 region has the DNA TGTGCCAGCAGTGAAGCGGGCAGGGGAAATGGCTACACCTTC. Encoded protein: CASSEAGRGNGYTF.

The CDR3 region is CASSQEQTNSGNTIYF. CDR3 sequence (DNA): TGCGCCAGCAGCCAAGAACAGACCAACTCTGGAAACACCATATATTTT. The chain uses TRBV4-1 and TRBJ1-3; unclear D gene. Trimming shortened V by 0 bases and J by 0 bases, and 9 bases separated the two germline ends. The CDR3 length is 16 residues. Germline V CDR1 and CDR2: MGHRA, YSYEKL.

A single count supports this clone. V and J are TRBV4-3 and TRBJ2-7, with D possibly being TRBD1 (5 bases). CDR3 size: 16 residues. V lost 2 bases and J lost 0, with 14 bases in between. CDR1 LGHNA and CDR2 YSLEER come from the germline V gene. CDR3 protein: CASSQKYSGHSYEQYF. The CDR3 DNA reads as TGCGCCAGCAGCCAAAAATACAGTGGACACTCCTACGAGCAGTACTTC.

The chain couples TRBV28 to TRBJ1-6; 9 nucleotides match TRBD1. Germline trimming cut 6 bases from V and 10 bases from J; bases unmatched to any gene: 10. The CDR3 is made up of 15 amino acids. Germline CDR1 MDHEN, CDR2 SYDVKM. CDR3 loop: CASRPPQGAISPLHF. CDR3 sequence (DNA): TGTGCCAGCAGGCCCCCACAGGGGGCCATATCACCCCTCCACTTT. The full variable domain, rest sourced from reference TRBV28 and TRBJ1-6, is DVKVTQSSRYLVKRTGEKVFLECVQDMDHENMFWYRQDPGLGLRLIYFSYDVKMKEKGDIPEGYSVSREKKERFSLILESASTNQTSMYLCASRPPQGAISPLHFGNGTRLTVT.

The CDR3 reads CASSPKARVLETQYF. CDR3 sequence (DNA): TGTGCCAGCAGCCCCAAGGCCAGGGTACTTGAGACCCAGTACTTC. The chain uses TRBV21-1 and TRBJ2-5; TRBD1 reflects the table's D call only, with no check against the DNA. TRBV21-1 is given as a pseudogene. The CDR3 has 15 residues.

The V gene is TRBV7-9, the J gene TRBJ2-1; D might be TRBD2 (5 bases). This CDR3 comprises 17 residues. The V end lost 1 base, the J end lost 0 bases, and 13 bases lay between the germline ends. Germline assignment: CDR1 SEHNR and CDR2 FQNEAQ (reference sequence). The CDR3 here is CASSLGIIANSYNEQFF. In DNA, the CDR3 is TGTGCCAGCAGCTTAGGAATAATAGCGAACTCCTACAATGAGCAGTTCTTC.

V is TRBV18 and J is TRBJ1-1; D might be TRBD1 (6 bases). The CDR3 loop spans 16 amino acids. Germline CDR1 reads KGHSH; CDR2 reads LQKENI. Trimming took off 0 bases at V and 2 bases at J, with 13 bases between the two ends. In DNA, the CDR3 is TGTGCCAGCTCACCACCGGTGGCAGGGGCCAACACTGAAGCTTTCTTT. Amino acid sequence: CASSPPVAGANTEAFF.

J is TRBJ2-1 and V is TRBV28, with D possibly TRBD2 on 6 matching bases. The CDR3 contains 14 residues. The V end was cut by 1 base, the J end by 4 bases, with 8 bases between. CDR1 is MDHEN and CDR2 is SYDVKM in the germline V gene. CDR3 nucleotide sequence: TGTGCCAGCAGTTTATTAGCGGCTTACAATGAGCAGTTCTTC. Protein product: CASSLLAAYNEQFF.

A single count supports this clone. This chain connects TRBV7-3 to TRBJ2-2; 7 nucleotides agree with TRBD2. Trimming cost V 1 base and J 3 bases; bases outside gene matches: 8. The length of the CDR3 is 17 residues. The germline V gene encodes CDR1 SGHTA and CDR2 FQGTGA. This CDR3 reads CASSLNVGGPDTGELFF. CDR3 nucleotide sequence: TGTGCCAGCAGCTTAAACGTGGGAGGGCCCGACACCGGGGAGCTGTTTTTT. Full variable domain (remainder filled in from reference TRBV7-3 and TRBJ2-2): GAGVSQTPSNKVTEKGKYVELRCDPISGHTALYWYRQSLGQGPEFLIYFQGTGAADDSGLPNDRFFAVRPEGSVSTLKIQRTERGDSAVYLCASSLNVGGPDTGELFFGEGSRLTVL.

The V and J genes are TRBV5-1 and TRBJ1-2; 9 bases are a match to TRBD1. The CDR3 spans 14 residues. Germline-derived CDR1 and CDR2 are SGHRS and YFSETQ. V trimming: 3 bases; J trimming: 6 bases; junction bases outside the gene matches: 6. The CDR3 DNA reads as TGCGCCAGCAGCTACGGACAGGGGAGGAATGGCTACACCTTC. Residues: CASSYGQGRNGYTF.

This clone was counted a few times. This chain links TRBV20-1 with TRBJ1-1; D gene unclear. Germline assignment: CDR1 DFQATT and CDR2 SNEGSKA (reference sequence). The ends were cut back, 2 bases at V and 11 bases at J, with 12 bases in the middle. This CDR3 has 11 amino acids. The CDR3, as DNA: TGCAGTGCTAGATTGGGAAGGGAGGCTTTCTTT. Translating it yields CSARLGREAFF.

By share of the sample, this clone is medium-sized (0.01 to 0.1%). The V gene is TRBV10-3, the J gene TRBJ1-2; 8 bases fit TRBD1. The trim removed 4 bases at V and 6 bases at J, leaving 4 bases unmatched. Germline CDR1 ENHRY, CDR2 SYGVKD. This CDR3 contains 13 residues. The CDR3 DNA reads TGTGCCATCAGTGGGCAGGGGGCTAATGGCTACACCTTC. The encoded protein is CAISGQGANGYTF.

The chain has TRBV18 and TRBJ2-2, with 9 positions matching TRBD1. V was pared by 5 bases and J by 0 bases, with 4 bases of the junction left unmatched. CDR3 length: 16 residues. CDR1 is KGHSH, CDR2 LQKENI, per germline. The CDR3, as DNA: TGTGCCAGCTCAACCGGGACAGGGTCGAACACCGGGGAGCTGTTTTTT. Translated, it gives CASSTGTGSNTGELFF.

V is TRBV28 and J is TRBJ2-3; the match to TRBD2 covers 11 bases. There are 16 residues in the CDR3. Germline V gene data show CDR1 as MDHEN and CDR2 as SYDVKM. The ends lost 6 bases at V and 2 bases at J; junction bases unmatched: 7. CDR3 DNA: TGTGCCAGCAGCCGTGGGACTAGCGGATACACAGATACGCAGTATTTT. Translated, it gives CASSRGTSGYTDTQYF.

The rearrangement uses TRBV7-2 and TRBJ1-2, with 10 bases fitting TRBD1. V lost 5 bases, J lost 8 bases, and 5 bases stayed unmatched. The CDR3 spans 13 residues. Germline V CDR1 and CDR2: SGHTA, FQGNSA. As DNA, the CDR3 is TGTGCCAGCAGCCAGGGACAGGGGCAGGGCTACACCTTC. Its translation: CASSQGQGQGYTF.

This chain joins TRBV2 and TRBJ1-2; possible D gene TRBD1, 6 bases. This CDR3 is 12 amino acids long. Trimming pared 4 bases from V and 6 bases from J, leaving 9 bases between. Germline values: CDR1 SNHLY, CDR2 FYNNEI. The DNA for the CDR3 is TGTGCCAGCAGTGGACAGGCTGATGGCTACACCTTC. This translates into CASSGQADGYTF.